The 2 T cell receptor beta chains presented below share a single source sample, sequenced in a study of blood T cell repertoires in COVID-19. The assay was immunoSEQ multiplex PCR, and TCRdb's table has in-frame clones only and misses some. The sample lists around 260,000 clones; around 81% were seen once. What was sequenced was peripheral blood. These receptors were collected from a person between 65 and 80 years old with COVID-19, enrolled during active disease.

The V call is TRBV4-3, the J call TRBJ1-6; no clear D gene. V lost 4 bases and J 5 bases, leaving 9 bases between the germline ends. Germline CDR1 is LGHNA and CDR2 is YSLEER. This CDR3 contains 14 residues. The CDR3 DNA is TGCGCCAGCAGCCCCAAACAGAATAATTCACCCCTCCACTTT. This codes for CASSPKQNNSPLHF.

This clone was seen just once. The chain employs TRBV7-6 and TRBJ1-4; 7 bases map to TRBD1. The CDR3 runs to 15 residues. J lost 4 bases, V lost 4 bases, and 6 bases had no gene match. Germline V gene lookup returns CDR1 SGHVS and CDR2 FNYEAQ. In DNA, the CDR3 is TGTGCCAGCAGCTCCAGACAGGGTGATAATGAAAAACTGTTTTTT. This translates into CASSSRQGDNEKLFF.